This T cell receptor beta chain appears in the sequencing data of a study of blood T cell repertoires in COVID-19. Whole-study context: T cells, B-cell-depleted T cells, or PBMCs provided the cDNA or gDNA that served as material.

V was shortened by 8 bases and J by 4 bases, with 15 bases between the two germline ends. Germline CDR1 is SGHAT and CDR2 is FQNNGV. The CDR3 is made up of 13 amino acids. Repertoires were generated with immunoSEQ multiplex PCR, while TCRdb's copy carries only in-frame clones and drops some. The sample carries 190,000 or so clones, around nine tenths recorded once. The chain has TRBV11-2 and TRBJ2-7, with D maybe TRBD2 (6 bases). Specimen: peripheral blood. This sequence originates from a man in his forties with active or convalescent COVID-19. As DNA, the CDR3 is TGTGCCAGCCGCCGGGACTCACCATACGAGCAGTACTTC. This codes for CASRRDSPYEQYF.